This T cell receptor beta chain was observed in a study of blood T cell repertoires in COVID-19. Under the authors' procedure: Amplification from reference gene primers served as the basis for estimated nucleated cell counts. Generated by immunoSEQ multiplex PCR, the TCRdb table keeps only in-frame clones and is missing some. Clone size and the V and J calls come from that table; the DNA yielded D and trimming. The sample shows fewer than 110,000 clones, 85% of them seen only once. The CDR3 is 15 residues long. The germline CDR1 and CDR2 sequences are LGHDT and YNNKEL (reference sequence). V dropped 0 bases and J dropped 1 base, with 8 bases sitting between them.

Sequencing input: peripheral blood. V is TRBV3-1 (or the pseudogene TRBV3-2) and J is TRBJ2-3, with TRBD2 as a possible D gene (6 bases). The clonotype originates from a woman aged 70-85 years with active or convalescent COVID-19. The CDR3, as DNA: TGTGCCAGCAGCCAAGATCCTAGCGGCACAGATACGCAGTATTTT. It translates to CASSQDPSGTDTQYF.